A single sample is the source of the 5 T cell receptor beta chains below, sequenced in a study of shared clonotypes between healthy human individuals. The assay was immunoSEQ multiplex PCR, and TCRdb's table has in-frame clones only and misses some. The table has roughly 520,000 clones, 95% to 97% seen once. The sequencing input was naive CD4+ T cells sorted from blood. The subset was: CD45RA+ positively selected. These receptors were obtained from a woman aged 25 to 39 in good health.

The CDR3 region has the DNA TGTGCCAGCAGCGGGGGACAGGGCTTTTTTAGATATGGCTACACCTTC. Protein sequence: CASSGGQGFFRYGYTF. The gene calls are TRBV5-5 and TRBJ1-2, with 9 bases fitting TRBD1. Germline CDR1 and CDR2: SGHKS and YYEKEE (reference sequence). Trimming at V came to 4 bases and at J to 5 bases, leaving 12 bases not matched to a gene. The CDR3 totals 16 residues. Looking up the rest from reference TRBV5-5 and TRBJ1-2 gives the full variable domain: DAGVTQSPTHLIKTRGQQVTLRCSPISGHKSVSWYQQVLGQGPQFIFQYYEKEERGRGNFPDRFSARQFPNYSSELNVNALLLGDSALYLCASSGGQGFFRYGYTFGSGTRLTVV.

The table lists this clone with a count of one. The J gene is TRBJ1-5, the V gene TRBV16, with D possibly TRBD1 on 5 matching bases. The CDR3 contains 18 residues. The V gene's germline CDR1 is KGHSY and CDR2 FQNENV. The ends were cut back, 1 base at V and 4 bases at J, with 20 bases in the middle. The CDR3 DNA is TGTGCCAGCAGCCAATTGGGGCCGGGAAAGGGTCTTAATCAGCCCCAGCATTTT. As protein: CASSQLGPGKGLNQPQHF.

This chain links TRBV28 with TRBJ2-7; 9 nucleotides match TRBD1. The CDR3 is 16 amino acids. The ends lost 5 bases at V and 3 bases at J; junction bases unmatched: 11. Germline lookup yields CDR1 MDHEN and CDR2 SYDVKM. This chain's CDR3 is CASSGAGTGLNYEQYF. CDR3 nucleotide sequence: TGTGCCAGCAGTGGAGCCGGGACAGGGCTAAACTACGAGCAGTACTTC.

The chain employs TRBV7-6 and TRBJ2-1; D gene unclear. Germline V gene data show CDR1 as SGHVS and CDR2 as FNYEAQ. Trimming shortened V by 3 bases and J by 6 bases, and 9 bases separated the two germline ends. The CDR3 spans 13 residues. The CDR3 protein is CASSFRRSNEQFF. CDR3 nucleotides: TGTGCCAGCAGCTTCAGACGGAGCAATGAGCAGTTCTTC.

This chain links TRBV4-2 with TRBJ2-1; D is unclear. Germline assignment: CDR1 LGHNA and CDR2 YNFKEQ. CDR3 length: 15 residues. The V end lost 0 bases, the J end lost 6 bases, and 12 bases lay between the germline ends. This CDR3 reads CASSQDPLGSNEQFF. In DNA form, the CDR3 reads TGTGCCAGCAGCCAAGATCCCCTAGGGTCCAATGAGCAGTTCTTC.